The sequence of this TCR beta chain was determined in a study of cytomegalovirus exposure and HLA in healthy donors (dated by TCRdb to 2017 to 2019). Looking at the study overall: In an earlier analysis of several hundred of the donors, around 300 Gb of sequence data and 120 million or so unique TCR beta sequences from 180 million or so T cells were reported. An early release that covered some 640 HLA-typed donors contained approximately 300 gigabases of sequencing data and roughly 84 million unique TCR sequences. Of the 350 to 450 genotyped donors, 75% to 85% were placed in the genetic ancestry cluster associated with self-reported Caucasian donors. The study aimed to test whether cataloging public T cell receptors could reveal signatures of past pathogen exposure. The study used immunosequencing to profile the T cell repertoires of more than 650 subjects and linked those repertoires to cytomegalovirus serostatus. Along with the approximately 700-subject first cohort, a separate validation cohort of approximately 110 different subjects was used. To predict cytomegalovirus infection status, the study combined high-throughput TCR immunosequencing, statistical association of individual TCRs with disease status, and machine learning. In a later analysis, previously published TCR beta repertoires from about 670 donors were re-analyzed and high-resolution HLA genotyping was added so that TCR occurrence patterns could be studied. The later analysis used no new phenotypic data to find candidate immune exposures, relying instead on TCR beta sequences and their occurrence across donors. An earlier analysis of 450 to 750 of the donors used high-throughput TCR beta sequencing to judge whether each TCR beta V gene segment behaved as functional or pseudogenic. Alongside the repertoire data, information on donor age, sex, ethnicity and CMV serostatus was compiled. In a later genetic analysis, genome-wide SNP genotypes for about three fifths of the roughly 670 donors were used, and that subset was treated as a discovery cohort. Every repertoire in the discovery cohort had been generated on one and the same sequencing platform. Both class I and class II loci were covered by HLA typing, at four-digit resolution. The number of donors typed differed by locus, with about 629-630 for A, B, C, DRB1 and DQB1, 522 for DQA1, 600 to 610 for DPA1, and some 450 for DPB1. Five DR-DQ haplotypes were handled as single units for association and clustering because linkage in the cohort was strong. Across 398 genotyped donors of the cohort, an average of about 200,000 unique TCR beta nucleotide sequences per donor were sequenced, and 15% to 20% of those sequences were non-productive.

General study outcomes and caveats: A later analysis reported that several top co-occurrence clusters appeared linked to parvovirus B19, influenza, CMV and Epstein-Barr virus. A further reported finding was that TCR beta sequences accurately predicted the HLA-A and HLA-B alleles for most subjects in the first cohort. HLA typing was unavailable for some donors at each locus, so association tests used only the typed subset. A later genetic analysis reported fewer N-insertions in productive TCRs among donors in an Asian-associated ancestry cluster than the roughly 700-donor mean. Across donors, most TCR sequences were observed very rarely, whereas some public TCRs were present in many individuals. When HLA alleles, especially DR and DQ, strongly co-occurred, TCR associations were difficult to assign to individual alleles. A later analysis found that most CMV-associated TCR beta chains appeared HLA-restricted, with HLA associations seemingly driven largely by CMV exposure. In a later analysis, about 17,000 TCR beta sequences were associated with specific HLA alleles at a false discovery rate of 0.05. Cytomegalovirus status was reported to be diagnosed by the classifier with high specificity and sensitivity in both the original and validation cohorts. The sequencing pipeline was judged likely to have produced a cluster of highly shared sequence variants as a technical artifact. Because counts were too low, 15 to 20 rarely observed V segments, including chromosome 9 orphons, were excluded from the earlier analysis of 587 of the donors. CMV serostatus was the only immune exposure information available for the cohort. Linkage disequilibrium might explain the correlated functional status among segregating V segments, but an unknown experimental factor could not be ruled out. V-gene and J-gene trimming of TCR beta chains was associated with a missense DCLRE1C variant in a later genetic analysis, and the association was replicated in an independent cohort. The authors suggested that the approach could potentially be extended to other disease states and immunological phenotypes. A later analysis found that HLA-associated TCR beta chains were more clonally expanded and had lower generation probabilities than equally common non-associated chains. The presence/absence analyses assumed that sequencing depth was roughly uniform across donors, and that assumption may not be true. A total of 150 to 200 TCR beta chains were listed by the study as associated with cytomegalovirus. In an earlier analysis of 587 of the donors, most TCR beta V segments were observed in productive rearrangements about 87% or about 30% of the time, broadly matching IMGT annotations. In vitro tests confirmed that three of the cytomegalovirus-associated TCR beta chains recognize cytomegalovirus antigens. In a later analysis, TCR association rates were found to vary across HLA loci, with the most associated TCRs seen for DRB1 alleles and the fewest for HLA-C alleles. Only TCR beta chains were sequenced in this cohort, and the absence of alpha or paired-chain data limited detectable features.

The cohort comprised some 730 healthy bone marrow donors. At the time of sampling, every cohort member was nominally healthy, though immune exposures that went unrecorded were likely present. The donor was CMV seropositive and was included in the group of approximately 310 seropositive cohort members. A peripheral blood sample was collected from each donor, and TCR beta sequencing was performed on peripheral blood mononuclear cells. The Qiagen DNeasy Blood Extraction Kit was used to extract genomic DNA from the blood cell samples. Of note for this clone: Its antigen remains undetermined. Base qualities are not at hand, and no much larger clone is one base apart.

The method behind the library was the immunoSEQ multiplex PCR assay. The multiplex PCR relied on a mix of 60 forward primers for TCR Vbeta segments and 13 reverse primers for TCR Jbeta segments. The CDR3 region of rearranged TCR beta genes was amplified from genomic DNA with a multiplex PCR assay. Amplified TCR beta libraries were sequenced as 87-base-pair reads on the Illumina HiSeq System. The published analysis was carried out like this. In a later analysis, 80 million or so unique TCR beta chains were counted across the 650 to 750 repertoires, and roughly 11 million of these chains were shared by at least two donors. Raw reads were error-corrected and collapsed into unique sequences with a nearest-neighbor algorithm that merged closely related sequences to remove PCR and sequencing errors. CDR3 sequences were aligned to IMGT reference sequences to assign V, D and J gene segments. For a sequence to be retained, at least a six-nucleotide match to both a V gene segment and a J gene segment was required. Rearrangements were classified as productive when the CDR3 lacked stop codons and remained in frame with V and J, and all other rearrangements were classified as non-productive. CDR3 was defined according to IMGT convention as the region running from the second conserved V-encoded cysteine to the conserved J-encoded phenylalanine. In an earlier analysis of 587 of the donors, sequences lacking an unambiguous match to a single V gene segment were excluded. An earlier analysis of a few hundred of the donors called V segments functional above 56.7% productive rearrangements and segregating when the between-donor standard deviation exceeded 5%. To diagnose cytomegalovirus status from the catalog of TCR beta chain sequences, a statistical classification framework was built. A later analysis assigned V and J genes by comparing TCR nucleotide sequences with IMGT/GENE-DB human TR gene sequences. Using the TCRdist pipeline, a later analysis assigned CDR3 sequences along with most-parsimonious VDJ recombination scenarios. A later analysis defined each TCR beta chain by its CDR3 amino acid sequence plus V-gene family, and excluded reads lacking a unique V-gene family. As a way to deal with suspected cross-contamination and a sequencing artifact, a later analysis dropped 450 to 600 nucleotide sequences that were highly shared and had low generation probability. For each public chain, a later analysis derived a clonal expansion index from normalized ranks of inferred template counts within each repertoire. In a later analysis, generation probabilities were computed with a VDJ recombination model fitted to out-of-frame rearrangements, and the resulting probabilities were checked against IGoR. Hypergeometric tests were used in a later analysis to score TCR-TCR, TCR-HLA and TCR-CMV co-occurrence, with a repertoire-size bias correction applied to the TCR pairs. A later analysis estimated false discovery rates by permuting HLA or CMV assignments 20 times. In a later analysis, co-occurring TCRs were grouped with DBSCAN, and TCRdist sequence similarity was added when clustering was performed within HLA-allele-positive subsets. Co-occurrence clustering excluded repertoires with fewer than 30,000 or more than 120,000 public chains, plus five with anomalous nucleotide sharing. The clones in this table, taken by TCRdb from immuneACCESS, are in-frame only. Not every clone is retained; where verified, under half of the shortfall comes from an unresolved V gene, and the cause of the rest is unknown. D and trimming come from the DNA, and the V and J calls and clone size come from that table. For this sample the table gives 150,000 or so clones, of which roughly 75% were detected only once. The ten largest account for 1% of the sample.

Sequenced: PBMCs. The sequence was collected from a woman between 50 and 59 years old in good health and CMV-seropositive.

The nucleotides are TGTGCCAGCAGCCAAGATGCAGCGGGGGGGACGAACACCGGGGAGCTGTTTTTT. Translation gives CASSQDAAGGTNTGELFF. The V and J segments used are TRBV4-2 and TRBJ2-2; 10 nucleotides in the junction match TRBD2. There are 18 amino acids in the CDR3, from cysteine to phenylalanine inclusive. Left in the record is the CDR3 DNA by itself, 54 bases read in frame from the first base. The junction shows trimming of 0 bases on V and 0 bases on J, and the gene matches do not reach 4 bases of it. The germline V gene gives CDR1 as LGHNA and CDR2 as YNFKEQ.